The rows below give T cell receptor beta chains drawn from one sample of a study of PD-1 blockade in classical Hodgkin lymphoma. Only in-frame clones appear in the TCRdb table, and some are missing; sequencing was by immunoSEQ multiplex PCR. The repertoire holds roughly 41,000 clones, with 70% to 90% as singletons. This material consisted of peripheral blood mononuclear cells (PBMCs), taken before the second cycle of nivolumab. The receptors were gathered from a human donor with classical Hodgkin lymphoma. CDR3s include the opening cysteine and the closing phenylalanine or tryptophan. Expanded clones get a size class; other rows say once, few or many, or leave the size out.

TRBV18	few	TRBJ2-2	CASSPEGMSAGELFF
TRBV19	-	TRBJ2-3	CASSIYGRGSADTQYF
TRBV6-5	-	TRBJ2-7	CASSVDQGTYEQYF
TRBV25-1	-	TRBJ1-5	CASSVGGAGNQPQHF
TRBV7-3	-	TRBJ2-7	CASSPLLAGIYEQYF
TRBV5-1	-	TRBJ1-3	CASMEGFVTGNTIYF
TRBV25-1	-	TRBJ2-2	CASSIAGTSVTGELFF
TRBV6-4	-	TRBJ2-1	CASSPGGLAGGSNEQFF
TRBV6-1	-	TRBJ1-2	CASSATGNYGYTF
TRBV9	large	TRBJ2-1	CASSVTGTGYNEQFF
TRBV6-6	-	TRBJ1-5	CASGDRYSNQPQHF
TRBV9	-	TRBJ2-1	CASSGGQGQSSYNEQFF
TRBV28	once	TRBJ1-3	CASDRGGDTIYF
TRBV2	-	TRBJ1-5	CASSEWRWNQPQHF
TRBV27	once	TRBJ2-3	CASSRIGGTQYF
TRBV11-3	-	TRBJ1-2	CASSLAGGHGYTF
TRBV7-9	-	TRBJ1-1	CASSNSVLNTEAFF
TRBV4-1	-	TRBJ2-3	CASSQDASASTDTQYF
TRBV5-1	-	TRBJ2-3	CASSRGGSVTDTQYF
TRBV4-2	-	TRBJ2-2	CASSQEKWPSGVWGELFF
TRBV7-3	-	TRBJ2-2	CASSPGTGRNTGELFF
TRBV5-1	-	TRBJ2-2	CASSPRSGSTGELFF
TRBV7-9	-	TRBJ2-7	CASTRLREYEQYF
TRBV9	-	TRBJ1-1	CASSVGAGTEAFF
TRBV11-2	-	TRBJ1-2	CASSQYLGDGYTF
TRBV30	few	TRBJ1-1	CAWTGSVTEAFF
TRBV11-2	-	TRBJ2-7	CASSLVGGMGEQYF
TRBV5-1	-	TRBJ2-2	CASSRYPDRDVVRQSGELFF
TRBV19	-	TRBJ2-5	CASSINPGQGETQYF
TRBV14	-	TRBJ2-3	CASSQVAGGPDTQYF
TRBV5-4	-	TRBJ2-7	CASSFGGVREQYF
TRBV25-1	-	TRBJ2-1	CASSELNEQFF
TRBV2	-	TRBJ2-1	CASSESGLAGNEQFF
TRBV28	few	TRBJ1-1	CASKANTEAFF
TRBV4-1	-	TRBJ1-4	CATSRGVKEKLFF
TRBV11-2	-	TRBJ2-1	CASSRWGEGSNEQFF
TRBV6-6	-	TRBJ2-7	CASSYLTGRSYEQYF
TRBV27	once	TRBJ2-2	CASSLEGGAVVPGELFF
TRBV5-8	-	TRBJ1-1	CASRTRTGNMNTEAFF
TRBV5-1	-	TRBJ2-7	CASSRTAAQPYEQYF
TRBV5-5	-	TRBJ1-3	CASSGDLDRVGNTIYF
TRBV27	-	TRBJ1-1	CASRIVPQMNTEAFF
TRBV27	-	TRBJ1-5	CASRITGVYSNQPQHF
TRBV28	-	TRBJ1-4	CASSFDQLVATNEKLFF
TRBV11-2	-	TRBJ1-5	CASSLGVYGNQPQHF
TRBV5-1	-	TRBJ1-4	CASSPGGGTGSEGMFF
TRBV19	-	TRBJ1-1	CASWPGPGTGWTEAFF
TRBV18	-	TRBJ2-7	CASSPTGYEQYF
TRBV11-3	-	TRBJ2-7	CASSSLAGGPYEQYF
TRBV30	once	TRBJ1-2	CASQPPFLGAGYTF
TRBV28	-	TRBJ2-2	CASSLTSGRADTGELFF
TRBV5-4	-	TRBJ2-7	CASRWRATSGSSYEQYF
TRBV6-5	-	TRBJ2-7	CASSTRGEQYF
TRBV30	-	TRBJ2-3	CAWSVMGLAGRTDTQYF
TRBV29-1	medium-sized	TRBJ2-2	CSAAGTSFGELFF